Reported below is one T cell receptor (beta chain). The CDR3 runs 14 residues. V gave up 1 base and J gave up 6 bases, with 13 bases separating them. Germline values: CDR1 SGHTA, CDR2 FQGNSA. This record belongs to a study of blood T cell repertoires in COVID-19. Profiled with immunoSEQ multiplex PCR; TCRdb holds only in-frame clones, not every one. The table includes about 130,000 clones, roughly 77% detected once. Sequenced material: peripheral blood. This rearrangement joins TRBV7-2 to TRBJ2-7; the D gene is possibly TRBD2 (6 bases). This receptor was taken from a woman aged 70-85 years with COVID-19, enrolled during active disease. CDR3 coding DNA: TGTGCCAGCAGCTTAGGAGGGAGGCCCCGCGAGCAGTACTTC. It is translated as CASSLGGRPREQYF.